Listed below are T cell receptor beta chains from one sample, sequenced in a study of blood T cell repertoires in COVID-19. Produced via immunoSEQ multiplex PCR; TCRdb's table is partial and in-frame only. The sample includes around 620,000 clones, over 80% of them seen just once. The sequencing sample was made of peripheral blood. The receptors shown here come from a woman between 18 and 30 years old with acute or convalescent COVID-19. The CDR3 runs from the conserved cysteine through the conserved F or W. Fields, in order: V gene, D gene, clone size, J gene, CDR3 protein, CDR3 DNA. D genes are given only for firm matches. Only some rows state a clone size, as once, few, many or a class for expanded clones.

TRBV18	TRBD1	.	TRBJ1-3	CASSPATGEVSGNTIYF	TGTGCCAGCTCACCAGCGACAGGGGAAGTATCTGGAAACACCATATATTTT
TRBV5-1	TRBD1	.	TRBJ2-1	CASSLPHTGENEQFF	TGCGCCAGCAGCTTGCCCCATACAGGGGAGAATGAGCAGTTCTTC
TRBV27	TRBD1	.	TRBJ2-7	CASSVPGTGKYEQYF	TGTGCCAGCAGTGTGCCCGGGACAGGGAAATACGAGCAGTACTTC
TRBV20-1	TRBD2	.	TRBJ2-5	CSVSSGGAWETQYF	TGCAGTGTTAGTAGCGGGGGGGCCTGGGAGACCCAGTACTTC
TRBV28	TRBD1	.	TRBJ1-1	CASRIRDRAFF	TGTGCCAGCAGAATCAGGGACAGAGCTTTCTTT
TRBV12-3/TRBV12-4	.	.	TRBJ2-1	CASINIGGGEQFF	TGTGCCAGCATCAACATTGGGGGAGGTGAGCAGTTCTTC
TRBV18	TRBD2	once	TRBJ2-1	CASSPSAGDNEQFF	TGTGCCAGCTCACCTTCAGCGGGGGACAATGAGCAGTTCTTC
TRBV6-6	TRBD1	.	TRBJ1-2	CASSFKQGNYGYTF	TGTGCCAGCAGTTTCAAACAGGGGAACTATGGCTACACCTTC
TRBV30	TRBD1	.	TRBJ2-1	CAWSVLALGTGRNNEQFF	TGTGCCTGGAGTGTCCTTGCCCTCGGGACAGGGAGGAACAATGAGCAGTTCTTC
TRBV19	.	.	TRBJ1-2	CASSIGASSINYGYTF	TGTGCCAGTAGTATTGGGGCCAGCTCTATTAACTATGGCTACACCTTC
TRBV5-1	TRBD1	.	TRBJ1-2	CASSAWDRGVEGYTF	TGCGCCAGCAGCGCCTGGGACAGGGGAGTGGAAGGCTACACCTTC
TRBV6-5	TRBD1	.	TRBJ1-2	CASSIGQGGYGYTF	TGTGCCAGCAGTATAGGACAGGGCGGCTATGGCTACACCTTC
TRBV24-1	TRBD1	.	TRBJ1-5	CATSDGTGFTNQPQHF	TGTGCCACCAGTGATGGGACAGGGTTTACCAATCAGCCCCAGCATTTT
TRBV9	TRBD2	.	TRBJ2-1	CASSVGGGGTYNEQFF	TGTGCCAGCAGCGTAGGTGGCGGGGGGACTTACAATGAGCAGTTCTTC
TRBV5-1	TRBD1	.	TRBJ2-1	CASGPRDSSYNEQFF	TGCGCCAGCGGTCCCCGGGACAGCTCGTACAATGAGCAGTTCTTC
TRBV6-6	.	.	TRBJ2-7	CASSYSLAGNHEQYF	TGTGCCAGCAGTTACTCCCTGGCGGGGAACCACGAGCAGTACTTC
TRBV4-1	.	.	TRBJ1-3	CASSQGGGAGNTIYF	TGCGCCAGCAGCCAAGGGGGGGGAGCTGGAAACACCATATATTTT
TRBV6-5	TRBD1	.	TRBJ1-2	CASSYSGTGVVGYTF	TGTGCCAGCAGTTATTCCGGGACAGGGGTTGTGGGCTACACCTTC
TRBV10-1	TRBD1	.	TRBJ1-1	CARAMDRKFPEAFF	TGCGCCAGGGCCATGGACAGGAAGTTTCCTGAAGCTTTCTTT
TRBV4-1	.	once	TRBJ2-1	CASSPDSGSYNEQFF	TGCGCCAGCAGCCCCGACTCTGGCTCCTACAATGAGCAGTTCTTC
TRBV19	TRBD1	once	TRBJ1-5	CASRNGQGAGQPQHF	TGTGCCAGTAGAAACGGACAGGGGGCAGGTCAGCCCCAGCATTTT
TRBV3-1/TRBV3-2	TRBD1	.	TRBJ1-1	CASSQGIRGQYTEAFF	TGTGCCAGCAGCCAGGGTATCAGGGGGCAATACACTGAAGCTTTCTTT
TRBV6-5	.	once	TRBJ1-6	CASSRQEGGNSPLHF	TGTGCCAGCAGTCGCCAGGAGGGAGGAAATTCACCCCTCCACTTT
TRBV5-4	TRBD1	.	TRBJ1-2	CASSMGTGVYGYTF	TGTGCCAGCAGCATGGGGACAGGGGTCTATGGCTACACCTTC
TRBV5-4	TRBD1	.	TRBJ2-5	CASSRGQLQETQYF	TGTGCCAGCAGCCGGGGACAGCTTCAAGAGACCCAGTACTTC
TRBV24-1	.	.	TRBJ2-1	CATSDFYGYNEQFF	TGTGCCACCAGTGATTTTTACGGGTACAATGAGCAGTTCTTC
TRBV19	.	.	TRBJ2-2	CASSNYGELFF	TGTGCCAGTAGTAATTATGGGGAGCTGTTTTTT
TRBV7-2	.	.	TRBJ1-2	CASSSVPTGIYTF	TGTGCCAGCAGCTCGGTCCCTACAGGGATCTACACCTTC
TRBV6-5	TRBD1	.	TRBJ1-3	CASRGDREVDTIYF	TGTGCCAGCAGGGGGGACAGGGAGGTGGACACCATATATTTT
TRBV7-9	.	.	TRBJ2-7	CASSPARGKSSYEQYF	TGTGCCAGCAGTCCCGCGAGAGGGAAGAGCTCCTACGAGCAGTACTTC
TRBV30	.	once	TRBJ1-4	CAWGTGLEKLFF	TGTGCCTGGGGAACAGGGCTGGAAAAACTGTTTTTT
TRBV5-1	.	once	TRBJ2-5	CASSLGGRETQYF	TGCGCCAGCAGCTTGGGGGGCAGGGAGACCCAGTACTTC
TRBV11-2	TRBD1	.	TRBJ1-1	CASSLLGQLMNTEAFF	TGTGCCAGCAGCTTATTGGGACAGCTAATGAACACTGAAGCTTTCTTT
TRBV14	.	.	TRBJ1-2	CASSHRRGGYTF	TGTGCCAGCAGCCACCGCAGGGGTGGCTACACCTTC
TRBV30	TRBD1	.	TRBJ1-3	CAWTRTGGYGNTIYF	TGTGCCTGGACCCGGACAGGGGGTTATGGAAACACCATATATTTT
TRBV7-9	TRBD2	once	TRBJ2-3	CASSWRTSGGAVADTQYF	TGTGCCAGCAGCTGGAGGACTAGCGGGGGGGCTGTGGCAGATACGCAGTATTTT
TRBV6-5	TRBD1	.	TRBJ1-2	CASRGQGYGYTF	TGTGCCAGCAGGGGACAGGGATATGGCTACACCTTC
TRBV7-9	.	.	TRBJ2-5	CASRRDSYQETQYF	TGTGCCAGCAGACGGGACTCATACCAAGAGACCCAGTACTTC
TRBV12-5	.	.	TRBJ1-5	CASGLVTALNQPQHF	TGTGCTAGTGGTTTGGTGACAGCGCTCAATCAGCCCCAGCATTTT
TRBV11-2	.	.	TRBJ2-4	CASSLTGSATQIAKNIQYF	TGTGCCAGCAGCTTAACCGGGTCAGCGACCCAGATAGCCAAAAACATTCAGTACTTC
TRBV27	TRBD1	.	TRBJ2-7	CASSPPGQGEDEQYF	TGTGCCAGCAGTCCCCCGGGACAGGGAGAAGACGAGCAGTACTTC
TRBV12-3/TRBV12-4	TRBD1	.	TRBJ1-2	CASSRTGSYGYTF	TGTGCCAGCAGCCGGACAGGGTCCTATGGCTACACCTTC
TRBV9	.	.	TRBJ1-4	CASSPGWSNEKLFF	TGTGCCAGCAGCCCAGGGTGGTCTAATGAAAAACTGTTTTTT
TRBV5-1	TRBD1	.	TRBJ1-1	CASSPQGQGGSTEAFF	TGCGCCAGCAGCCCGCAGGGACAGGGGGGTAGCACTGAAGCTTTCTTT
TRBV6-5	.	once	TRBJ1-2	CASNILGGTNYGYTF	TGTGCCAGCAACATTCTCGGAGGAACTAACTATGGCTACACCTTC
TRBV14	.	.	TRBJ1-1	CASSQDPFAGEAFF	TGTGCCAGCAGCCAAGACCCCTTTGCGGGAGAAGCTTTCTTT
TRBV11-2	TRBD1	.	TRBJ1-1	CASSTPPGQINTEAFF	TGTGCCAGCAGCACACCCCCGGGACAGATAAACACTGAAGCTTTCTTT
TRBV4-1	.	.	TRBJ1-2	CASSQDPVSYGYTF	TGCGCCAGCAGCCAAGACCCAGTAAGCTATGGCTACACCTTC
TRBV19	.	.	TRBJ1-2	CASTGEPYGYTF	TGTGCCAGTACGGGGGAACCCTATGGCTACACCTTC
TRBV9	TRBD1	once	TRBJ2-2	CASSRGEGAGNTGELFF	TGTGCCAGCAGCAGAGGAGAGGGGGCGGGCAACACCGGGGAGCTGTTTTTT
TRBV2	TRBD1	once	TRBJ2-7	CASRRTGAYEQYF	TGTGCCAGCAGAAGGACAGGAGCCTACGAGCAGTACTTC
TRBV5-1	.	few	TRBJ2-7	CASSLIADSYEQYF	TGCGCCAGCAGCTTGATAGCGGATTCCTACGAGCAGTACTTC